Presented here are 28 T cell receptor beta chains from one specimen sequenced in a study of cytomegalovirus exposure and HLA in healthy donors. Clones were read by immunoSEQ multiplex PCR, and TCRdb kept only the in-frame ones, dropping some. This sample yields over 200,000 clones, of which roughly 88% are seen a single time; approximately 3.1% belongs to the top ten. Sequencing was carried out using PBMCs. The receptors stem from a woman in her twenties or thirties in good health and CMV-seronegative.

The chain has TRBV27 and TRBJ2-7; 8 bases are a match to TRBD2. J was trimmed by 0 bases and V by 5 bases; bases with no gene match: 6. This CDR3 region has 15 residues. Germline V CDR1 and CDR2: MNHEY, SMNVEV (reference sequence). As DNA, the CDR3 is TGTGCCAGCAGTGATCTAGCGGGCCGCTCCTACGAGCAGTACTTC. Protein sequence: CASSDLAGRSYEQYF.

The gene calls are TRBV5-1 and TRBJ2-1; 13 bases are shared with TRBD2. Germline trimming cut 0 bases from V and 8 bases from J; bases unmatched to any gene: 11. Germline CDR1 is SGHRS and CDR2 is YFSETQ. This CDR3 is built from 18 residues. CDR3 protein: CASSLAAGLAGVFDEQFF. CDR3 sequence (DNA): TGCGCCAGCAGCTTGGCAGCAGGACTAGCGGGAGTTTTCGATGAGCAGTTCTTC.

V usage is TRBV10-3 and J usage is TRBJ2-1; no definite D call. Germline V gives CDR1 ENHRY, CDR2 SYGVKD. Trimming cost V 0 bases and J 7 bases, with 10 bases left between them. The CDR3 spans 14 residues. In DNA, the CDR3 is TGTGCCATCAGTGAGTCATTTAGAACGAATGAGCAGTTCTTC. Its translation: CAISESFRTNEQFF.

This chain joins TRBV28 and TRBJ1-2; D might be TRBD1 (6 bases). In germline, CDR1 is MDHEN, CDR2 SYDVKM. The CDR3 consists of 16 residues. The V gene lost 2 bases and the J gene lost 4 bases, with 17 bases spanning the gap. The CDR3 loop reads CASSLTGRDTIYGYTF. In DNA form, the CDR3 reads TGTGCCAGCAGTTTAACAGGGAGGGACACCATCTATGGCTACACCTTC.

This clone was seen only once. The V gene is TRBV6-5, the J gene TRBJ1-5, with D perhaps matching TRBD1 (5 bases). V was cut by 6 bases and J by 3 bases, with 12 bases left in between. Germline V gene lookup returns CDR1 MNHEY and CDR2 SVGAGI. CDR3 length: 14 amino acids. The CDR3 is CASSQTRVNQPQHF. In nucleotides, the CDR3 is TGTGCCAGCAGCCAGACCAGGGTCAATCAGCCCCAGCATTTT.

The chain joins TRBV6-1 to TRBJ1-5, with D possibly matching TRBD1 (6 bases). The V gene's germline CDR1 is MNHNS and CDR2 SASEGT. CDR3 length: 14 residues. The V end was cut by 6 bases, the J end by 6 bases, with 15 bases between. Here the CDR3 reads CASRETGNGQPQHF. The CDR3 coding sequence is TGTGCCAGCAGGGAAACAGGGAACGGTCAGCCCCAGCATTTT.

This clone was picked up a small number of times. This chain uses TRBV27 with TRBJ2-1, with 8 bases that match TRBD2. CDR1 and CDR2 (germline): MNHEY, SMNVEV (reference sequence). Germline trimming cut 1 base from V and 7 bases from J; bases unmatched to any gene: 6. The CDR3 consists of 15 residues. The CDR3 sequence is CASSLWLGTRNEQFF. CDR3 DNA: TGTGCCAGCAGTTTATGGCTCGGGACTAGAAATGAGCAGTTCTTC.

This chain links TRBV29-1 with TRBJ2-1; 9 bases agree with TRBD1. This CDR3 has 14 amino acids. In germline, CDR1 is SQVTM, CDR2 ANQGSEA. Unmatched junction bases numbered 10, after V lost 5 bases and J lost 8 bases. Here the CDR3 DNA reads TGCAGCGTTTTGGGAGGGGACAGGGTCGATGAGCAGTTCTTC. This codes for CSVLGGDRVDEQFF.

This chain links TRBV6-5 with TRBJ1-4; D might be TRBD1 (5 bases). CDR1 MNHEY and CDR2 SVGAGI come from the germline V gene. With 6 bases removed from V and 2 bases from J, the gap between germline ends came to 13 bases. The CDR3 covers 15 residues. The CDR3 loop reads CASSAGLRTNEKLFF. CDR3 sequence (DNA): TGTGCCAGCAGCGCAGGGTTACGGACTAATGAAAAACTGTTTTTT.

This clone was seen a single time. V is TRBV30 and J is TRBJ2-3, with 12 bases that match TRBD2. V lost 0 bases and J lost 9; bases outside the gene matches: 10. This CDR3 has 16 amino acids. The germline CDR1 and CDR2 sequences are GTSNPN and SVGIG (reference sequence). CDR3 in DNA: TGTGCCTGGAGTGTAGGGCTAGCGGGAGGGCGAGAGACGCAGTATTTT. Protein sequence: CAWSVGLAGGRETQYF.

The chain employs TRBV4-3 and TRBJ1-1; the match to TRBD1 covers 7 bases. The J segment lost 7 bases and the V segment lost 1 base, leaving 3 bases of the junction unmatched. The CDR3 sequence is 13 residues long. The germline CDR1 and CDR2 sequences are LGHNA and YSLEER. The CDR3 protein is CASSQVRGLEAFF. CDR3 bases: TGCGCCAGCAGCCAAGTGAGGGGGCTTGAAGCTTTCTTT.

The V gene is TRBV7-6, the J gene TRBJ2-7; 7 bases line up with TRBD2. The J segment lost 6 bases and the V segment lost 1 base, leaving 9 bases of the junction unmatched. The CDR3 runs 15 residues. Germline CDR1 and CDR2: SGHVS and FNYEAQ. CDR3: CASSLGGAGVGEQYF. The CDR3, as DNA: TGTGCCAGCAGCTTAGGGGGCGCGGGAGTGGGCGAGCAGTACTTC.

The V call is TRBV2, the J call TRBJ2-3; the D gene is possibly TRBD1 (6 bases). The germline CDR1 and CDR2 sequences are SNHLY and FYNNEI. This CDR3 region has 13 residues. V shed 7 bases and J shed 7 bases, with 15 bases lying between them. The CDR3 spells CASIQYRENTQYF. The CDR3 nucleotides are TGTGCCAGCATCCAATACAGGGAGAATACGCAGTATTTT. Full variable domain (missing parts from reference TRBV2 and TRBJ2-3): EPEVTQTPSHQVTQMGQEVILRCVPISNHLYFYWYRQILGQKVEFLVSFYNNEISEKSEIFDDQFSVERPDGSNFTLKIRSTKLEDSAMYFCASIQYRENTQYFGPGTRLTVL.

This sequence joins TRBV27 and TRBJ1-4, with D uncertain. The CDR3 totals 14 residues. V was shortened by 4 bases and J by 2 bases, with 8 bases between the two germline ends. Germline assignment: CDR1 MNHEY and CDR2 SMNVEV (reference sequence). CDR3 in amino acids: CASSYVATNEKLFF. The DNA of the CDR3 is TGTGCCAGCAGTTACGTGGCTACTAATGAAAAACTGTTTTTT.

The J gene is TRBJ2-2, the V gene TRBV27; possible D gene TRBD1, 5 bases. This CDR3 contains 15 residues. V lost 6 bases to trimming and J lost 2 bases, with 13 bases between them. Germline CDR1 reads MNHEY; CDR2 reads SMNVEV (reference sequence). CDR3 residues: CASSLTATNTGELFF. The CDR3 nucleotides are TGTGCCAGCAGCTTGACAGCAACTAACACCGGGGAGCTGTTTTTT.

The chain uses TRBV11-2 and TRBJ2-1; 8 bases fit TRBD2. The V and J ends lost 5 bases and 15 bases, in that order; junction bases with no gene match: 9. This CDR3 contains 12 residues. Germline V CDR1 and CDR2: SGHAT, FQNNGV. The CDR3 nucleotides are TGTGCCAGCAGCCCCCCCGGGGGGGCGGGGTTCTTC. This gives the protein CASSPPGGAGFF.

The chain joins TRBV6-5 to TRBJ2-1; 7 bases fit TRBD1. After removal of 0 bases from V and 7 bases from J, the junction contained 9 bases not matched to a gene. This CDR3 is built from 16 residues. The germline CDR1 and CDR2 sequences are MNHEY and SVGAGI. The chain's CDR3 is CASSYSHWDSGNEQFF. CDR3 coding DNA: TGTGCCAGCAGTTACTCCCACTGGGACAGTGGGAATGAGCAGTTCTTC.

The chain joins TRBV30 to TRBJ2-4, with TRBD2 identical over 7 bases. V shed 3 bases, J shed 0 bases, and the junction held 14 bases outside the gene matches. The CDR3 sequence is 18 residues long. Germline values: CDR1 GTSNPN, CDR2 SVGIG (reference sequence). The CDR3 DNA reads TGTGCCTGGAGGGATCGGGGGGAGGCGGGTATAGCCAAAAACATTCAGTACTTC. As protein: CAWRDRGEAGIAKNIQYF. Looking up the rest from reference TRBV30 and TRBJ2-4 gives the full variable domain: SQTIHQWPATLVQPVGSPLSLECTVEGTSNPNLYWYRQAAGRGLQLLFYSVGIGQISSEVPQNLSASRPQDRQFILSSKKLLLSDSGFYLCAWRDRGEAGIAKNIQYFGAGTRLSVL.

The V call is TRBV4-3, the J call TRBJ2-7; no reliable D call. The germline CDR1 and CDR2 sequences are LGHNA and YSLEER. The CDR3 runs 13 residues. V was cut by 0 bases and J by 9 bases, with 12 bases left in between. The CDR3 DNA follows: TGCGCCAGCAGCCAAGATCGGGCCACTTGGCAGTACTTC. Residues: CASSQDRATWQYF.

Only one count was recorded for this clone. The chain recombines TRBV28 with TRBJ2-7; TRBD1 agrees at 8 bases. The germline V gene encodes CDR1 MDHEN and CDR2 SYDVKM. The CDR3 consists of 15 residues. The trim removed 6 bases at V and 3 bases at J, leaving 10 bases unmatched. This CDR3 reads CASSYGTGGFYEQYF. The CDR3 DNA reads as TGTGCCAGCAGCTACGGGACAGGAGGGTTCTACGAGCAGTACTTC.

The rearrangement links TRBV7-9 to TRBJ1-2; D gene ambiguous. The CDR3 has 12 residues. Germline V gene lookup returns CDR1 SEHNR and CDR2 FQNEAQ (reference sequence). The V gene lost 5 bases and the J gene lost 6 bases, with 10 bases spanning the gap. The CDR3 nucleotides are TGTGCCAGCAGCGTGGCCGGGGATGGCTACACCTTC. This translates into CASSVAGDGYTF.

The CDR3 DNA sequence: TGTGCCAGCAGCCGCACCGGACTAGCGAACAATGAGCAGTTCTTC. Protein: CASSRTGLANNEQFF. The rearrangement uses TRBV7-3 and TRBJ2-1; the match to TRBD2 covers 9 bases. The junction had 7 bases not matched to a gene; V was cut back by 5 bases and J by 5 bases. This CDR3 region has 15 residues. Germline V gives CDR1 SGHTA, CDR2 FQGTGA.

The chain links TRBV29-1 to TRBJ1-3; no clear D. V shed 6 bases and J shed 0 bases, with 6 bases lying between them. Germline V lookup: CDR1 SQVTM, CDR2 ANQGSEA. This CDR3 is 12 amino acids long. The CDR3: CSVRSSGNTIYF. CDR3 nucleotide sequence: TGCAGCGTACGGAGCTCTGGAAACACCATATATTTT.

This clone was seen a handful of times. The V call is TRBV5-1, the J call TRBJ1-2, with 8 bases that match TRBD1. The CDR3 runs to 14 residues. With V trimmed by 4 bases and J by 9 bases, 11 bases remained unmatched. Germline CDR1 SGHRS, CDR2 YFSETQ. The CDR3 bases are TGCGCCAGCAGCGTAGGACAGGGTCTTGTAAGCTACACCTTC. This sequence encodes CASSVGQGLVSYTF.

The rearrangement joins TRBV7-2 to TRBJ1-1; D ambiguous. Trimming stripped 1 base from V and 4 bases from J, with 10 bases between. This CDR3 is built from 14 residues. Germline values: CDR1 SGHTA, CDR2 FQGNSA. The CDR3 loop is CASSLDPRFTEAFF. The CDR3 DNA sequence: TGTGCCAGCAGCTTAGATCCCCGTTTCACTGAAGCTTTCTTT.

The chain joins TRBV29-1 to TRBJ2-7; the match to TRBD2 covers 7 bases. The CDR3 is made up of 13 amino acids. V gave up 4 bases and J gave up 3 bases; unmatched junction bases: 6. Germline assignment: CDR1 SQVTM and CDR2 ANQGSEA. The CDR3 sequence: CSVVTGRGYEQYF. The CDR3 DNA follows: TGCAGCGTTGTAACGGGGAGGGGCTACGAGCAGTACTTC.

The genes are TRBV27 and TRBJ2-6; maybe TRBD2 (5 bases). The ends were cut back, 6 bases at V and 0 bases at J, with 6 bases in the middle. This CDR3 is built from 14 residues. Germline values: CDR1 MNHEY, CDR2 SMNVEV (reference sequence). In DNA form, the CDR3 reads TGTGCCAGCAGACTAGGCTCTGGGGCCAACGTCCTGACTTTC. As protein: CASRLGSGANVLTF.

This chain connects TRBV29-1 to TRBJ2-5, with 15 bases aligning to TRBD2. The trim removed 4 bases at V and 7 bases at J, leaving 7 bases unmatched. Germline CDR1 SQVTM, CDR2 ANQGSEA. This CDR3 contains 15 residues. The CDR3 bases are TGCAGCGTTGGTACCCGGGGACTAGCGGGAGGGACCCAGTACTTC. Translation gives CSVGTRGLAGGTQYF.